The source of this TCR beta chain is a study of Ad26.COV2.S vaccination and SARS-CoV-2 variants. Study at large: Participants got Ad26.COV2.S intramuscularly, once or twice 56 days apart.

Note on this clone: Its antigen is unknown.

Findings of the study overall: Breadth measured for non-spike TCRs was similar across vaccine and placebo recipients.

The CDR3 totals 14 residues. Germline CDR1 SGHTA, CDR2 FQGNSA. V shed 5 bases, J shed 7 bases, and the junction held 6 bases outside the gene matches. Treatment defined: around 19 received Ad26.COV2.S at low or high dose, single or two shots; about 5 received placebo; per-sample allocation not given. Samples were taken on day 63 after the first vaccine or placebo injection. The sample came from a Boston adult aged 18-55 years. An Ad26 vector expressing Wuhan-strain SARS-CoV-2 spike constituted the vaccine. TCRdb's copy holds only in-frame clones and misses some; the assay was immunoSEQ multiplex PCR. The table shows around 300,000 clones, with around 90% occurring only once.

This TCR was sampled from a person aged 18-65 years who received the Ad26.COV2.S COVID-19 vaccine or a placebo. The rearrangement uses TRBV7-2 and TRBJ1-5; 9 bases fit TRBD1. Here the sequenced sample was peripheral blood, taken in a trial of Ad26.COV2.S vaccine versus placebo. The CDR3 here is CASSLQGQGQPQHF. CDR3 DNA: TGTGCCAGCAGCCTCCAGGGACAGGGCCAGCCCCAGCATTTT.